Described below is a single T cell receptor (beta chain) sequence and its context. The data belong to a study of CXCR3-negative and CXCR3-positive naive CD8 T cells. Every subset of CD8+ T cells was sorted in triplicate at 300,000 or so cells each. The authors made the TRB cDNA libraries by 5' RACE using UMI labels. TCRdb reprocessed the 5' RACE reads; each CDR3 protein has one entry and no DNA is given. The repertoire shows just under 45,000 distinct CDR3 sequences; the top ten hold approximately 15%. The CDR3 covers 14 residues. Looked up from germline, CDR1 is MDHEN and CDR2 is SYDVKM. The origin of this receptor is a human donor in good health. Some clones in this sample may be carry-over from other donors' samples. The gene calls are TRBV28 and TRBJ2-3. Source material: memory CD8+ T cells from blood. The CDR3 spells CASSLPRRTDTQYF.